This T cell receptor (beta chain) stems from a study of T-cell reconstitution after alpha-beta-depleted transplantation in children. Study-wide results and limits: T-cell counts and diversity were attributed mostly to newly produced T cells one year after transplant. Reportedly, alpha-beta T cells present about two months post-transplant originated from several hundred expanded clones of graft origin.

Preparing the TCRbeta library involved the use of unique molecular identifiers. TCRdb reprocessed the PCR reads with MiXCR, giving one entry per CDR3 protein. The sample consists of hundreds of thousands of distinct CDR3 sequences, over 10% of them appearing once. This clonotype has a handful of counts. Its specificity is not known. V was pared by 5 bases and J by 6 bases, with 10 bases between. CDR1 is LGHNA, CDR2 YSLEER, per germline. This CDR3 comprises 12 residues. Here the sequenced sample was PBMCs, mostly from graft donor cells, taken 360 days after TCRalphabeta/CD19-depleted stem cell transplant. The rearrangement uses TRBV4-3 and TRBJ1-2; D may be TRBD1 (5 bases). This clonotype was obtained from a male patient aged 5 to 17 who had a stem cell transplant for acute myeloid leukemia, so the T cells may come from the graft donor. The CDR3, as DNA: TGCGCCAGCAGCGGGGACCCCCATGGCTACACCTTC. It yields the protein CASSGDPHGYTF.